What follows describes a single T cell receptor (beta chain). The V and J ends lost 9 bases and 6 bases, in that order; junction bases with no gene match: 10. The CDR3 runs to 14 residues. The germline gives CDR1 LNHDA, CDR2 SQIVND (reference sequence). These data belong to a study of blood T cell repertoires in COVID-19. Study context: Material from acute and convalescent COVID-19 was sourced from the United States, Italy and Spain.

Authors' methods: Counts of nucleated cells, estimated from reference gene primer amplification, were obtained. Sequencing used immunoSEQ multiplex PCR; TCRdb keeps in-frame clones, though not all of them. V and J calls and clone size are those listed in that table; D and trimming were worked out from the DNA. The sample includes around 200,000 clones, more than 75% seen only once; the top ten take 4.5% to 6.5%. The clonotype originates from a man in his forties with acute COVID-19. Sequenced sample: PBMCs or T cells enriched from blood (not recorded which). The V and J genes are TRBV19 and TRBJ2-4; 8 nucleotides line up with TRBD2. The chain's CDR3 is CARDIAGSGNIQYF. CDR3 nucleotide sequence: TGTGCCAGGGATATAGCGGGATCGGGAAACATTCAGTACTTC.